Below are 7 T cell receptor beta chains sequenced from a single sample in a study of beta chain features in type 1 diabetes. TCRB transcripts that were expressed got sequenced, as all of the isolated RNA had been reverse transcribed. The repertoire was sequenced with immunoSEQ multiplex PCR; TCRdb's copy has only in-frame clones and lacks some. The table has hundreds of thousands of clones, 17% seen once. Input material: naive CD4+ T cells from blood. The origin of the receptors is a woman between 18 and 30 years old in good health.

This CDR3 reads CASSAPYTRNEQYF. The CDR3 bases are TGTGCCAGCAGCGCACCCTACACCCGGAACGAGCAGTACTTC. V and J are TRBV11-2 and TRBJ2-7, with D uncertain. V was cut by 5 bases and J by 5 bases, with 16 bases left in between. The CDR3 totals 14 residues. CDR1 is SGHAT and CDR2 is FQNNGV in the germline V gene.

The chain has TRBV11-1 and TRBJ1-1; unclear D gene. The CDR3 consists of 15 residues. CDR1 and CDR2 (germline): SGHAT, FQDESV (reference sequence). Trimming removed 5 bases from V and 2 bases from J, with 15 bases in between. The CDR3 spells CASSIISGRNTEAFF. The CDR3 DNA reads TGTGCCAGCAGCATTATCTCTGGGAGAAACACTGAAGCTTTCTTT.

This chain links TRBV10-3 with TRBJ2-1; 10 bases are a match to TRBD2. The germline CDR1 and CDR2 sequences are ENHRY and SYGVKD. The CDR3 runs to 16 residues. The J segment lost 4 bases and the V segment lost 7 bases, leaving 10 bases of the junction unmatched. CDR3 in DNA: TGTGCCATCACGCGGACTAGCGGCCAGAATTACAATGAGCAGTTCTTC. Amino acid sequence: CAITRTSGQNYNEQFF.

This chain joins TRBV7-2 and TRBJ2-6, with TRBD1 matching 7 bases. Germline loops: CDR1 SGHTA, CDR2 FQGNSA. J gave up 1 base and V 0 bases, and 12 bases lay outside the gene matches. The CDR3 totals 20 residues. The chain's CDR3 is CASSLAHGQRGPSGANVLTF. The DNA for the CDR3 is TGTGCCAGCAGCTTAGCGCACGGCCAGAGGGGGCCTTCTGGGGCCAACGTCCTGACTTTC. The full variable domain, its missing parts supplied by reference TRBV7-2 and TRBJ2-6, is GAGVSQSPSNKVTEKGKDVELRCDPISGHTALYWYRQSLGQGLEFLIYFQGNSAPDKSGLPSDRFSAERTGGSVSTLTIQRTQQEDSAVYLCASSLAHGQRGPSGANVLTFGAGSRLTVL.

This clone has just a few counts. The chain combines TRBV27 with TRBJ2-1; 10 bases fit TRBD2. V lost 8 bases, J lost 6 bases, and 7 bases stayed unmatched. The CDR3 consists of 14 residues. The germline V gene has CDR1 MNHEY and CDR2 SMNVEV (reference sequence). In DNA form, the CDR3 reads TGTGCCAGCCAAGCGGGAGGGCCTCCCAATGAGCAGTTCTTC. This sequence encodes CASQAGGPPNEQFF.

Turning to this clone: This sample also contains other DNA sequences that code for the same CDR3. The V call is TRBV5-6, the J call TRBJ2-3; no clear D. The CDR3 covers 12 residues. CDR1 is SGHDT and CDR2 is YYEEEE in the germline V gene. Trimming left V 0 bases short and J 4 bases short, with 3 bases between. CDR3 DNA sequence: TGTGCCAGCAGCTTGGCTGCAGATACGCAGTATTTT. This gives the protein CASSLAADTQYF.

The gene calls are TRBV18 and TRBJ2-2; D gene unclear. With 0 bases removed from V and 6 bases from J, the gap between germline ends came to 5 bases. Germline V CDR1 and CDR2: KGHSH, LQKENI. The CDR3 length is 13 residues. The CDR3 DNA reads TGTGCCAGCTCACCACCTAACTCCGGGGAGCTGTTTTTT. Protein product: CASSPPNSGELFF.